This TCR beta chain was recovered during a study of PD-L1 blockade in urothelial cancer (dated by TCRdb to 2017 to 2019). Some background on the complete study: Every patient began therapy in the mid-2010s and was given atezolizumab 1,200 mg intravenously every 3 weeks. Durable clinical benefit was achieved by nine patients but not by the remaining 20. Durable clinical benefit meant progression-free survival longer than 6 months, and TCR features were also tested against progression-free and overall survival. Somatic, immune and clinical correlates of response to PD-L1 blockade with atezolizumab in urothelial cancer were the focus of an exploratory multi-omic analysis. Patients had an ECOG performance status of 0 or 1 and had received between 0 and 3 prior chemotherapy regimens. About 85% of the roughly 29 patients were males with bladder-origin urothelial cancer, and about 65% of the 29 reported a prior smoking history. Blood samples were analyzed at two time points: 3 weeks after treatment start (second dose) and 6 weeks after treatment start. In the same patients, whole exome sequencing and RNA sequencing of pretreatment tumors were performed in addition to TCR sequencing. Blood samples yielded a median of roughly 140,000 T cells and more than 75,000 unique TCRs, with median clonality roughly 0.082. Pretreatment blood TCR-seq was available for twenty-nine patients, at least one posttreatment blood collection was obtained for approximately 25 patients, and tumor TCR-seq was available for approximately 25 patients. Pretreatment tumor samples, along with matched peripheral blood collected serially before and after atezolizumab treatment, underwent TCR sequencing. The full study reports these points: Improved progression-free and overall survival was found to be associated with pretreatment peripheral blood TCR clonality below the median. Because of the small sample size (n ≈ 27) and the many exploratory analyses performed, the results are intended to be regarded as hypothesis-generating. Greater expansion of tumor-associated TCR clones in peripheral blood 3 weeks after the start of treatment was observed in patients with durable benefit (n of about 20, p = 0.022).

A word on this clone: There is no known antigen for this receptor. No base-level quality is on record; no much larger clone is a single base apart.

Each PCR received spiked-in synthetic TCR analog templates so that absolute template abundance could be estimated from read counts. Using the immunoSEQ assay, TCRbeta CDR3 regions were amplified from genomic DNA with bias-controlled V and J gene primers. Rearranged TCRbeta segments were sequenced at approximately 20X coverage. In the paper's pipeline: Sequencing errors were corrected by clustering and CDR3s were annotated against IMGT to assign V, D and J genes. Only productive TCRbeta rearrangements were used in downstream analyses, excluding out-of-frame or stop-codon sequences. To compute clonality, Shannon entropy was normalized by the log of the number of unique productive sequences and then subtracted from one. Clones differing between time points or between blood and tumor were identified using Fisher's exact test with Benjamini-Hochberg correction, with an adjusted p below 0.01 applied as the threshold. TCRdb took this table from immuneACCESS and kept in-frame rearrangements with V and J called. Such tables lack part of the clones; where checked against another copy, unresolved V genes explain under half of the gap, and the rest is unexplained. V and J calls and clone size come straight from that table; D and trimming were deduced from the DNA. The sample has some 35,000 clones on record, 90% of them singletons. Around 8.3% of the sample lies in the top ten.

Spanning cysteine to phenylalanine, the CDR3 consists of 15 amino acids. Only the CDR3 region is kept as DNA, spanning 45 bases read in frame from base 1. For CDR1 and CDR2, the germline V gene lists MGHDK and SYGVNS. V ends up 8 bases short and J 6 bases short, with an unmatched junction base count of 9. A total of roughly 31 patients with locally advanced or metastatic urothelial carcinoma, treated at Memorial Sloan Kettering on a trial protocol, made up the cohort. Peripheral blood mononuclear cells were collected from each patient pretreatment and during treatment, giving between 1 and 8 total time points per patient. The Qiagen DNeasy Blood extraction kit was used to purify genomic DNA from total PBMCs and from tumor samples. PBMCs were collected pretreatment and during treatment, and were isolated and stored as previously described.

The rearranged segments are TRBV25-1 and TRBJ2-3; 12 bases in the junction line up with TRBD2. The sequencing here drew on PBMCs, taken around atezolizumab (anti-PD-L1) treatment. The source of this sequence is a man in his 70s with urothelial cancer. CDR3 sequence: CASSRLAGAADTQYF. The nucleotide sequence is given as TGTGCCAGCTCCCGACTAGCGGGAGCGGCGGATACGCAGTATTTT.